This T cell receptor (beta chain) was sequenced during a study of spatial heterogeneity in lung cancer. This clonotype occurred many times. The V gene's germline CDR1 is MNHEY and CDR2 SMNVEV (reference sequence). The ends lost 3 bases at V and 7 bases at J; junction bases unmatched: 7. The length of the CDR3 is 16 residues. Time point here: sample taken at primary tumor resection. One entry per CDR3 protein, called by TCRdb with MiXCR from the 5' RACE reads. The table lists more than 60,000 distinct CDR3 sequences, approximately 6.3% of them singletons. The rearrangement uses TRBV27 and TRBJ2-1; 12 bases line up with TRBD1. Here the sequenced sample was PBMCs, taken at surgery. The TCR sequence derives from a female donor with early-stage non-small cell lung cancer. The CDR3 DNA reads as TGTGCCAGCAGTTTGCTCCGGGACAGGGGGCTGAATGAGCAGTTCTTC. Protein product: CASSLLRDRGLNEQFF.